This T cell receptor (beta chain) originates from a study of blood T cell repertoires in COVID-19. Study as a whole: The United States, Italy and Spain provided the acute and convalescent COVID-19 samples. T cells, B-cell-depleted T cells, or PBMCs provided the cDNA or gDNA that served as material.

The assay was immunoSEQ multiplex PCR, and TCRdb's table has in-frame clones only and misses some. The top ten hold about 6% of the sample, which has about 50,000 clones, around 83% seen once. Germline CDR1 and CDR2: LGHDT and YNNKEL (reference sequence). Germline trimming cut 3 bases from V and 4 bases from J; bases unmatched to any gene: 2. This CDR3 has 14 amino acids. The gene calls are TRBV3-1 (or the pseudogene TRBV3-2) and TRBJ1-4; TRBD1 matches 7 bases. Input material: peripheral blood. The receptor was derived from a man aged 55 to 70 with acute or convalescent COVID-19. Written as DNA, the CDR3 is TGTGCCAGCAGCCAGGGACAGCATAATGAAAAACTGTTTTTT. This sequence encodes CASSQGQHNEKLFF.